This T cell receptor beta chain comes out of a study of CD4 T cells in relation to SARS-CoV-2 and coronaviruses. This clone was counted between two and nine times. What it binds is not known. The CDR3 covers 15 residues. V gave up 3 bases and J gave up 0 bases, with 9 bases separating them. Per germline, CDR1 MDHEN and CDR2 SYDVKM. Study results and limitations: Monoreactive clones expanded significantly more to SARS-CoV-2 than crossreactive clones did. Culture-expanded clones reflect memory recall rather than primary priming during culture.

Naive or memory CD4+ cells were cultured 1:1 with T cell-depleted PBMCs plus CEF. Assay used: immunoSEQ multiplex PCR; TCRdb lists only in-frame clones, some missing. Here the sample spans 41,000 or so clones, about 80% being singletons. Source material: naive CD4+ T cells from PBMCs, cultured in vitro. Stated subset: naive CD4+ T cells isolated by negative enrichment. This rearrangement joins TRBV28 to TRBJ2-4; the D gene could be TRBD1 or TRBD2 (5 bases each). This clonotype originated in an adult with COVID-19. CDR3 sequence reads: CASSFWGKAKNIQYF. The CDR3 DNA sequence: TGTGCCAGCAGTTTCTGGGGGAAAGCCAAAAACATTCAGTACTTC. The whole variable domain, filled in from reference TRBV28 and TRBJ2-4, reads DVKVTQSSRYLVKRTGEKVFLECVQDMDHENMFWYRQDPGLGLRLIYFSYDVKMKEKGDIPEGYSVSREKKERFSLILESASTNQTSMYLCASSFWGKAKNIQYFGAGTRLSVL.